The next 6 T cell receptor beta chains were all read from a single sample in a study of T cell responses to AZD1222 COVID-19 vaccine. Only in-frame clones appear in the TCRdb table, and some are missing; sequencing was by immunoSEQ multiplex PCR. The sample carries about 150,000 clones, over 90% recorded once. The specimen was peripheral blood, collected 28 days after the second AZD1222 dose. These receptors all stem from an adult who received the AZD1222 COVID-19 vaccine.

This clone was picked up one time. V is TRBV27 and J is TRBJ1-2; tentatively, D is TRBD1 (6 bases). Trimming took off 5 bases at V and 2 bases at J, with 15 bases between the two ends. Germline V gene lookup returns CDR1 MNHEY and CDR2 SMNVEV (reference sequence). The CDR3 length is 15 residues. CDR3 nucleotides: TGTGCCAGCAGTCCCCATATGAGGGGGAACTATGGCTACACCTTC. It codes for CASSPHMRGNYGYTF.

The V gene is TRBV7-3, the J gene TRBJ2-4, with D possibly TRBD2 on 6 matching bases. From germline, CDR1 is SGHTA and CDR2 FQGTGA. The CDR3 contains 13 residues. Trimming stripped 4 bases from V and 8 bases from J, with 12 bases between. CDR3 coding DNA: TGTGCCAGCAGCTCAATAACGGGGGACATTCAGTACTTC. This gives the protein CASSSITGDIQYF.

The genes are TRBV30 and TRBJ1-3, with 9 bases that match TRBD1. Trimming at V came to 0 bases and at J to 4 bases, leaving 10 bases not matched to a gene. CDR1 GTSNPN and CDR2 SVGIG come from the germline V gene (reference sequence). The CDR3 is 17 amino acids. CDR3 in amino acids: CAWSVPGQGILGNTIYF. The CDR3 coding sequence is TGTGCCTGGAGTGTACCAGGACAGGGGATTTTAGGAAACACCATATATTTT. Filled out from reference TRBV30 and TRBJ1-3, the complete variable domain reads SQTIHQWPATLVQPVGSPLSLECTVEGTSNPNLYWYRQAAGRGLQLLFYSVGIGQISSEVPQNLSASRPQDRQFILSSKKLLLSDSGFYLCAWSVPGQGILGNTIYFGEGSWLTVV.

This chain links TRBV5-5 with TRBJ2-3; a weak D match, TRBD2 (7 bases). CDR3 length equals 17 residues. With 6 bases removed from V and 4 bases from J, the gap between germline ends came to 24 bases. From germline, CDR1 is SGHKS and CDR2 YYEKEE (reference sequence). CDR3 nucleotides: TGTGCCAGCATCCCTTTTGGGACGGGGGGCGGGGCAGATACGCAGTATTTT. Amino acids: CASIPFGTGGGADTQYF.

J is TRBJ1-2 and V is TRBV6-5, with 10 nucleotides matching TRBD1. Germline CDR1 reads MNHEY; CDR2 reads SVGAGI. J gave up 7 bases and V 7 bases, and 9 bases lay outside the gene matches. CDR3 size: 14 residues. DNA for the CDR3: TGTGCCAGCAAAATGGGGACAGGGGAGTCTGGCTACACCTTC. Amino acids: CASKMGTGESGYTF.

The genes are TRBV6-5 and TRBJ1-1; weak D call: TRBD1 (6 bases). V was pared by 0 bases and J by 1 base, with 6 bases between. CDR3 size: 14 residues. Germline V gives CDR1 MNHEY, CDR2 SVGAGI. The CDR3: CASSYSDRNTEAFF. The DNA for the CDR3 is TGTGCCAGCAGTTACTCGGACAGGAACACTGAAGCTTTCTTT.